This T cell receptor (beta chain) was sequenced for a study of blood T cell repertoires in COVID-19. On the study more broadly: Acute-phase and convalescent COVID-19 samples originated in the United States, Italy and Spain. The analysed material was cDNA or gDNA that came from T cells, B-cell-depleted T cells, or PBMCs.

Trimming cost V 4 bases and J 13 bases, with 12 bases left between them. The germline gives CDR1 SGDLS, CDR2 YYNGEE. The CDR3 has 12 amino acids. In the original analysis: Estimated nucleated cell counts came from reference gene primer amplification. The assay was immunoSEQ multiplex PCR, and TCRdb's table has in-frame clones only and misses some. D and trimming were read from the DNA, whereas the V and J calls and clone size are those reported in that table. The sample includes some 200,000 clones, 80% to 90% of them seen just once. Material: peripheral blood. This sequence was found in a woman of 80 years or more with active or convalescent COVID-19. This rearrangement joins TRBV9 to TRBJ1-6; no firm D call. The CDR3 DNA follows: TGTGCCAGCAGCAAAGAGGGAGGGCCCCTCCACTTT. Translated, it gives CASSKEGGPLHF. The whole variable domain, remainder taken from reference TRBV9 and TRBJ1-6, is DSGVTQTPKHLITATGQRVTLRCSPRSGDLSVYWYQQSLDQGLQFLIQYYNGEERAKGNILERFSAQQFPDLHSELNLSSLELGDSALYFCASSKEGGPLHFGNGTRLTVT.